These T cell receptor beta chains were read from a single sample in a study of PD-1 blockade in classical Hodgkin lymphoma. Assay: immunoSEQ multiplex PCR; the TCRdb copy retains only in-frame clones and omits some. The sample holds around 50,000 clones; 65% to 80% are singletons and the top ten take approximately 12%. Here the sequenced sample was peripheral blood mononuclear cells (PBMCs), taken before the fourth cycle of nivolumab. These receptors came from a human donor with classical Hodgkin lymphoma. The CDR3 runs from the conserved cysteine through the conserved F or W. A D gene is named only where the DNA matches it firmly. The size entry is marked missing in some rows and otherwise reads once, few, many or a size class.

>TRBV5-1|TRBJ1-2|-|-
CASSPRQESMGYTF
TGCGCCAGCAGCCCTAGACAGGAATCTATGGGCTACACCTTC
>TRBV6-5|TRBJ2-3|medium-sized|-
CASSDSGSSDTQYF
TGTGCCAGCAGTGACTCGGGGAGTTCAGATACGCAGTATTTT
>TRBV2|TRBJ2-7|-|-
CASSPGGVLSSYEQYF
TGTGCCAGCAGTCCAGGTGGGGTTCTTAGCTCCTACGAGCAGTACTTC
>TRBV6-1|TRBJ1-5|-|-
CASSDLGDGFNQPQHF
TGTGCCAGCAGTGATCTAGGGGACGGGTTTAATCAGCCCCAGCATTTT
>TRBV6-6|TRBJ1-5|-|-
CASSTRTGNQPQHF
TGTGCCAGCAGTACTAGGACAGGCAATCAGCCCCAGCATTTT
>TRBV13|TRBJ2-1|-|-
CASSLGLAYNEQFF
TGTGCCAGCAGCTTGGGGCTAGCATACAATGAGCAGTTCTTC
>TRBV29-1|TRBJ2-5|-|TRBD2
CSVGGGAGANKGEWRAQYF
TGCAGCGTTGGGGGCGGAGCGGGGGCCAATAAGGGAGAATGGAGGGCCCAGTACTTC
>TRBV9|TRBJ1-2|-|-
CASSATRDYGYTF
TGTGCCAGCAGCGCCACTCGGGACTATGGCTACACCTTC
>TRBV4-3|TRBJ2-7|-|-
CASSQGHEQYF
TGCGCCAGCAGCCAAGGCCACGAGCAGTACTTC
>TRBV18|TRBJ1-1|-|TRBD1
CASSRQGSEAFF
TGTGCCAGCTCACGACAGGGGAGTGAAGCTTTCTTT
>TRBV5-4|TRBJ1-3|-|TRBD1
CASSWGQAGSGNTIYF
TGTGCCAGCAGTTGGGGACAGGCCGGCTCTGGAAACACCATATATTTT
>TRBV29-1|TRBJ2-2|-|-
CSVLAGAVNTGELFF
TGCAGCGTCCTGGCAGGGGCCGTGAACACCGGGGAGCTGTTTTTT
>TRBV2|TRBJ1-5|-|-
CASSPDRLSSQPQHF
TGTGCCAGCAGTCCCGACAGGCTTTCTAGTCAGCCCCAGCATTTT
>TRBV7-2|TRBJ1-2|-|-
CASSFGLIYGYTF
TGTGCCAGCAGCTTCGGATTGATCTATGGCTACACCTTC
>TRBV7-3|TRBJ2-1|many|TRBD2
CASSRLAGPNEQFF
TGTGCCAGCTCAAGACTAGCGGGCCCCAATGAGCAGTTCTTC
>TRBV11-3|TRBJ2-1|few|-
CASSLGGKANNEQFF
TGTGCCAGCAGCTTAGGGGGGAAGGCGAACAATGAGCAGTTCTTC
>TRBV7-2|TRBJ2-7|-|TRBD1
CASSLFQGVPYF
TGTGCCAGCAGCTTATTCCAGGGGGTTCCGTACTTC
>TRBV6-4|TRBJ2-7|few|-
CASSDSSLIWAYEQYF
TGTGCCAGCAGTGACTCTTCCTTAATCTGGGCCTACGAGCAGTACTTC
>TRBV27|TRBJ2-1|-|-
CASSDRLDNEQFF
TGTGCCAGCAGTGATCGACTAGACAATGAGCAGTTCTTC
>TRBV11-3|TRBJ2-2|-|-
CASSQSQGGTGELFF
TGTGCCAGCAGCCAGTCCCAGGGCGGGACCGGGGAGCTGTTTTTT
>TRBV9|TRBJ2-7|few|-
CASSVDLGTTYEQYF
TGTGCCAGCAGCGTAGATCTGGGGACCACCTACGAGCAGTACTTC
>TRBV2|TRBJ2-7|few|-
CASSEPLRSYEQYF
TGTGCCAGCAGTGAACCCCTTCGCTCCTACGAGCAGTACTTC